This passage covers 14 T cell receptor beta chains from one sample sequenced in a study of T cells in Graves' hyperthyroidism and ophthalmopathy. Researchers amplified the TCR beta CDR3 regions from RNA transcripts. HTBI primers were the set used in a first-round RT-PCR of the TCR CDR3. A single record per CDR3 protein comes from TCRdb applying MiXCR to the multiplex PCR reads. This table has hundreds of thousands of distinct CDR3 sequences, over 11% appearing once. The sequenced sample was blood. Source of these receptors: a man in his fifties or sixties with Graves' ophthalmopathy.

This clonotype occurred a few times. This chain uses TRBV14 with TRBJ2-1, with D unresolved. The CDR3 has 17 residues. V dropped 0 bases and J dropped 7 bases, with 19 bases sitting between them. The germline gives CDR1 SGHDN, CDR2 FVKESK. The CDR3 nucleotides read TGTGCCAGCAGCCAAGACGCTATGTCAGTTCCTCTTAATGAGCAGTTCTTC. Encoded protein: CASSQDAMSVPLNEQFF.

This clonotype showed up many times. The V call is TRBV28, the J call TRBJ2-5; 10 bases are a match to TRBD1. Germline CDR1 and CDR2: MDHEN and SYDVKM. CDR3 length equals 15 residues. J gave up 4 bases and V 5 bases, and 7 bases lay outside the gene matches. CDR3 nucleotide sequence: TGTGCCAGCAGTCCCTGGGACAGGGGAGGAGAGACCCAGTACTTC. This sequence encodes CASSPWDRGGETQYF.

V gene TRBV2 combines with J gene TRBJ2-2, with a tentative D call TRBD2 (6 bases). CDR1 SNHLY and CDR2 FYNNEI come from the germline V gene. This CDR3 has 14 residues. V lost 7 bases, J lost 6 bases, and 15 bases lay in between. CDR3 loop: CASTQGGVPGELFF. Written as DNA, the CDR3 is TGTGCCAGCACTCAAGGAGGGGTCCCCGGGGAGCTGTTTTTT.

This chain joins TRBV7-2 and TRBJ1-1; perhaps TRBD1 as D (5 bases). The CDR3 has 14 residues. V dropped 4 bases and J dropped 3 bases, with 12 bases sitting between them. Germline V CDR1 and CDR2: SGHTA, FQGNSA. CDR3 DNA: TGTGCCAGCAGCTCCGTCGGAGGGGACACTGAAGCTTTCTTT. It encodes CASSSVGGDTEAFF. Full variable domain (remainder filled in from reference TRBV7-2 and TRBJ1-1): GAGVSQSPSNKVTEKGKDVELRCDPISGHTALYWYRQSLGQGLEFLIYFQGNSAPDKSGLPSDRFSAERTGGSVSTLTIQRTQQEDSAVYLCASSSVGGDTEAFFGQGTRLTVV.

This clonotype was counted many times. The rearrangement joins TRBV4-1 to TRBJ1-2; D not resolved. This CDR3 has 13 amino acids. The germline V gene encodes CDR1 MGHRA and CDR2 YSYEKL. V lost 0 bases to trimming and J lost 4 bases, with 6 bases between them. CDR3 protein: CASSQDDLYGYTF. The CDR3 nucleotides read TGCGCCAGCAGCCAAGATGACCTCTATGGCTACACCTTC.

This chain links TRBV7-2 with TRBJ2-1, with unresolved D. The V end lost 1 base, the J end lost 8 bases, and 9 bases lay between the germline ends. CDR3 length: 13 residues. Germline lookup yields CDR1 SGHTA and CDR2 FQGNSA. The DNA for the CDR3 is TGTGCCAGCAGCTTAGTCCGGGTCGATGAGCAGTTCTTC. The encoded protein is CASSLVRVDEQFF.

The chain links TRBV19 to TRBJ2-1; 12 positions match TRBD2. This CDR3 is 17 amino acids long. CDR1 is LNHDA, CDR2 SQIVND, per germline (reference sequence). V dropped 1 base and J dropped 6; count of bases not matched to a gene: 7. The CDR3 here is CASSIVTSGSFFNEQFF. DNA for the CDR3: TGTGCCAGTAGTATAGTGACTAGCGGGAGCTTCTTCAATGAGCAGTTCTTC.

This clonotype was recorded a few times. V gene TRBV19 combines with J gene TRBJ1-5, with TRBD1 as a possible D gene (5 bases). This CDR3 has 18 amino acids. Trimming took 3 bases from V and 1 from J, leaving 19 bases between them. Germline assignment: CDR1 LNHDA and CDR2 SQIVND (reference sequence). CDR3 nucleotide sequence: TGTGCCAGTAGTATTTCCAGGGATAAAGTAGAGAGCAATCAGCCCCAGCATTTT. It translates to CASSISRDKVESNQPQHF.

This clonotype was seen many times. The rearrangement joins TRBV20-1 to TRBJ2-7; no firm D call. V was cut by 5 bases and J by 3 bases, with 11 bases left in between. The CDR3 sequence is 12 residues long. The V gene's germline CDR1 is DFQATT and CDR2 SNEGSKA (reference sequence). The CDR3 region is CSAFLERYEQYF. The CDR3 DNA reads TGCAGTGCTTTTCTAGAGCGCTACGAGCAGTACTTC.

This clonotype was counted between two and nine times. The rearrangement links TRBV28 to TRBJ1-2; the D is unclear. Trimming shortened V by 4 bases and J by 6 bases, and 24 bases separated the two germline ends. This CDR3 region has 17 residues. Germline CDR1 and CDR2: MDHEN and SYDVKM. CDR3 nucleotide sequence: TGTGCCAGCAGTTCATTGGGCAGTTCCCCTCCATTGGATGGCTACACCTTC. Translated, it gives CASSSLGSSPPLDGYTF.

This clonotype was seen more than once but under ten times. The J gene is TRBJ1-2, the V gene TRBV29-1; TRBD1 might be the D (5 bases). V was cut by 6 bases and J by 3 bases, with 20 bases left in between. The CDR3 extends over 15 amino acids. The germline V gene has CDR1 SQVTM and CDR2 ANQGSEA. The CDR3, as DNA: TGCAGCGTGGAACCGGGACTCAAAAAGGACTATGGCTACACCTTC. Translating it yields CSVEPGLKKDYGYTF. The full variable domain, its missing parts supplied by reference TRBV29-1 and TRBJ1-2, is SAVISQKPSRDICQRGTSLTIQCQVDSQVTMMFWYRQQPGQSLTLIATANQGSEATYESGFVIDKFPISRPNLTFSTLTVSNMSPEDSSIYLCSVEPGLKKDYGYTFGSGTRLTVV.

The chain uses TRBV9 and TRBJ2-3, with D hard to call. CDR1 and CDR2 from the germline V gene are SGDLS and YYNGEE. The CDR3 sequence is 14 residues long. V was cut by 0 bases and J by 6 bases, with 11 bases left in between. CDR3 nucleotide sequence: TGTGCCAGCAGCGTAGATGAGTTCGTGGATACGCAGTATTTT. Its translation: CASSVDEFVDTQYF.

This clonotype has more than one count but fewer than ten. V gene TRBV12-3 or TRBV12-4 combines with J gene TRBJ1-6, with 8 nucleotides matching TRBD1. The J segment lost 6 bases and the V segment lost 5 bases, leaving 9 bases of the junction unmatched. This CDR3 has 16 residues. The CDR3 DNA follows: TGTGCCAGCAGTCCCGACAGGGGAGCTAGTAATTCACCCCTCCACTTT. Translation: CASSPDRGASNSPLHF.

The genes are TRBV6-2 or TRBV6-3 and TRBJ1-2; D possibly corresponds to TRBD1 (5 bases). The germline V and J ends were trimmed by 2 bases and 14 bases, with 21 bases remaining between them. Germline V gene data show CDR1 as MNHEY and CDR2 as SVGEGT. This CDR3 is 14 amino acids long. The chain's CDR3 is CASSYTSGGTRLTF. The DNA of the CDR3 is TGTGCCAGCAGTTACACCAGCGGGGGAACACGACTAACCTTC.